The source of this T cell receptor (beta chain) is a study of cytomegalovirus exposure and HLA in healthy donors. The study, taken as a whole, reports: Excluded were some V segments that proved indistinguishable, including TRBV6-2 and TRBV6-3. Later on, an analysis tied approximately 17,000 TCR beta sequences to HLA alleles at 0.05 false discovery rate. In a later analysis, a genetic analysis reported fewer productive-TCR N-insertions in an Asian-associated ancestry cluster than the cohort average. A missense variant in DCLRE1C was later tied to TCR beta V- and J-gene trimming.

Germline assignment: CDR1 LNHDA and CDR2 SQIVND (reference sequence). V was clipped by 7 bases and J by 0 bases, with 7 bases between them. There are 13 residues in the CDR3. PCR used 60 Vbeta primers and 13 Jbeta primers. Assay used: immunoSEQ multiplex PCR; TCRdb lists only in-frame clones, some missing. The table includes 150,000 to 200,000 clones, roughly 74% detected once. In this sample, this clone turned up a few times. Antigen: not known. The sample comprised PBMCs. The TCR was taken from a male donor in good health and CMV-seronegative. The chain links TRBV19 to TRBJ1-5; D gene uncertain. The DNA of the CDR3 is TGTGCCAGTATGCGGTATAGCAATCAGCCCCAGCATTTT. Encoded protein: CASMRYSNQPQHF.